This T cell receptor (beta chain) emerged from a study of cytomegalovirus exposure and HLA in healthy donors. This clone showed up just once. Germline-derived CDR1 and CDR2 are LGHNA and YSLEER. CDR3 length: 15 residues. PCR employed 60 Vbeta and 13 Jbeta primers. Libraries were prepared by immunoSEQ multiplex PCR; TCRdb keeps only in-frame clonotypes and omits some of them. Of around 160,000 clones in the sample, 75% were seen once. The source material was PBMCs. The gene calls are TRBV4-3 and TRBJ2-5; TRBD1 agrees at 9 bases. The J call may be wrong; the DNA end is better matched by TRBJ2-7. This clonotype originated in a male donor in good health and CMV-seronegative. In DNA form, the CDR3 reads TGCGCCAGCAGCCAAACATGGGACAGGGAAACCGAGCAGTACTTC. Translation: CASSQTWDRETEQYF.